One sample yielded the 13 T cell receptor beta chains listed below, sequenced in a study of control samples from healthy donors and cancer patients. Clones were read by immunoSEQ multiplex PCR, and TCRdb kept only the in-frame ones, dropping some. The table has roughly 54,000 clones, 95% to 96% seen once. Sequenced sample: blood. The receptors were gathered from a woman in her twenties or thirties in good health.

The chain joins TRBV30 to TRBJ2-7, with D possibly called TRBD1 or TRBD2 (5 bases each). The CDR3 is 12 residues long. Trimming took 4 bases from V and 4 from J, leaving 11 bases between them. Germline V gives CDR1 GTSNPN, CDR2 SVGIG (reference sequence). Here the CDR3 reads CAWKGPKYEQYF. CDR3 nucleotides: TGTGCCTGGAAGGGACCGAAGTACGAGCAGTACTTC.

A single count supports this clone. The chain couples TRBV4-1 to TRBJ1-1; D is ambiguous. The CDR3 spans 14 residues. V lost 1 base and J lost 6, with 12 bases in between. Germline CDR1 MGHRA, CDR2 YSYEKL. Written as DNA, the CDR3 is TGCGCCAGCAGCCAAGGGCCGGTCGGGGCTGAAGCTTTCTTT. This encodes CASSQGPVGAEAFF.

This rearrangement joins TRBV28 to TRBJ1-5; D call uncertain. This CDR3 spans 11 amino acids. Trimming stripped 5 bases from V and 6 bases from J, with 5 bases between. The germline gives CDR1 MDHEN, CDR2 SYDVKM. Here the CDR3 reads CASSVGQPQHF. DNA for the CDR3: TGTGCCAGCAGTGTGGGTCAGCCCCAGCATTTT.

This clone has just one count. The chain uses TRBV7-9 and TRBJ1-2; TRBD1 matches at 10 bases. Per germline, CDR1 SEHNR and CDR2 FQNEAQ (reference sequence). This CDR3 comprises 15 residues. J was trimmed by 6 bases and V by 5 bases; bases with no gene match: 9. The chain's CDR3 is CASSVTGTGVDGYTF. The CDR3 bases are TGTGCCAGCAGCGTAACCGGGACAGGGGTAGATGGCTACACCTTC.

The rearrangement uses TRBV19 and TRBJ2-7; TRBD2 is a possible D gene (6 bases). Germline V gene data show CDR1 as LNHDA and CDR2 as SQIVND (reference sequence). The CDR3 spans 14 residues. V was pared by 5 bases and J by 9 bases, with 20 bases between. The DNA of the CDR3 is TGTGCCAGTAGTGCCGGGACTGACGCTCTGCGGCAGTACTTC. This gives the protein CASSAGTDALRQYF.

This chain connects TRBV29-1 to TRBJ2-1; D is perhaps TRBD2 (6 bases). V was pared by 1 base and J by 9 bases, with 16 bases between. The CDR3 has 14 amino acids. In germline, CDR1 is SQVTM, CDR2 ANQGSEA. CDR3 nucleotides: TGCAGCGTTGAAGCGGGAGCAGCCGGGGGTGAGCAGTTCTTC. This gives the protein CSVEAGAAGGEQFF.

The chain couples TRBV15 to TRBJ2-3; TRBD2 matches 11 bases. The V segment lost 5 bases and the J segment 0 bases; nucleotides outside the gene matches: 7. Germline V gene sequence: CDR1 LNHNV, CDR2 YYDKDF (reference sequence). The CDR3 spans 17 residues. The CDR3, as DNA: TGTGCCACCAGCGTGTTACTAGCGGGGGTTAGCACAGATACGCAGTATTTT. It is translated as CATSVLLAGVSTDTQYF.

Details on this clone: At one of its ends the junction is not consistent with the germline gene, which may arise from a read error. V is TRBV4-1 and J is TRBJ2-2, with a possible D match to TRBD1 (9 bases). The CDR3 has 18 residues. Germline V gives CDR1 MGHRA, CDR2 YSYEKL. The CDR3 DNA is TGCGCCAGCAGCCAAGATACGGGGGGGACAGGGAACATCGGGGAGCTGTTTTTT. As protein: CASSQDTGGTGNIGELFF.

This clone has just one count. The chain joins TRBV3-1 (or the pseudogene TRBV3-2) to TRBJ2-5; 8 bases align to TRBD2. This CDR3 spans 16 amino acids. From germline, CDR1 is LGHDT and CDR2 YNNKEL (reference sequence). J was trimmed by 5 bases and V by 1 base; bases with no gene match: 9. The chain's CDR3 is CASSQGPAGADETQYF. CDR3 nucleotides: TGTGCCAGCAGCCAAGGGCCAGCGGGAGCGGATGAGACCCAGTACTTC.

The chain is built from TRBV27 and TRBJ1-5; possible D gene TRBD1, 6 bases. This CDR3 comprises 14 residues. V lost 3 bases and J 7 bases, leaving 13 bases between the germline ends. Germline-derived CDR1 and CDR2 are MNHEY and SMNVEV (reference sequence). The CDR3 sequence: CASSFGGAGQPQHF. The CDR3, as DNA: TGTGCCAGCAGTTTTGGGGGGGCGGGACAGCCCCAGCATTTT.

The rearrangement joins TRBV4-1 to TRBJ2-3; the D gene is possibly TRBD1 (5 bases). This CDR3 region has 13 residues. V was cut by 1 base and J by 5 bases, with 7 bases left in between. Germline lookup yields CDR1 MGHRA and CDR2 YSYEKL. The CDR3 here is CASSQVGQDTQYF. In DNA form, the CDR3 reads TGCGCCAGCAGCCAAGTGGGGCAAGATACGCAGTATTTT.

This clone was recorded once. V usage is TRBV7-9 and J usage is TRBJ1-2; D unclear. Per the germline V gene, CDR1 is SEHNR and CDR2 is FQNEAQ (reference sequence). This CDR3 has 13 amino acids. V lost 1 base to trimming and J lost 8 bases, with 11 bases between them. Here the CDR3 reads CASSLGAGWGYTF. CDR3 sequence (DNA): TGTGCCAGCAGCTTAGGCGCGGGGTGGGGCTACACCTTC.

This clone appeared a single time. The chain uses TRBV3-1 (or the pseudogene TRBV3-2) and TRBJ2-5; TRBD1 agrees at 11 bases. Germline CDR1 is LGHDT and CDR2 is YNNKEL (reference sequence). J gave up 4 bases and V 5 bases, and 3 bases lay outside the gene matches. This CDR3 contains 14 residues. The CDR3 DNA reads as TGTGCCAGCAGCTCGGGACAGGGGGGAGAGACCCAGTACTTC. Translated: CASSSGQGGETQYF.